This T cell receptor (beta chain) was recovered during a study of cytomegalovirus exposure and HLA in healthy donors. Study-level background: An early data release held tens of millions of unique TCRs from HLA-typed donors. Notes on the study in general: Investigators reported over 150 TCR beta chains as tied to cytomegalovirus.

A multiplex PCR was run with 60 Vbeta primers and 13 Jbeta primers. The protocol was immunoSEQ multiplex PCR, while the TCRdb copy is restricted to in-frame clones and leaves out a portion. The data hold 150,000 to 200,000 clones, with over 75% observed a single time. Comment on this clone: Its antigen is not known. One end of the junction varies from germline; a read error may be responsible.

Looked up from germline, CDR1 is SNHLY and CDR2 is FYNNEI. The CDR3 sequence is 16 residues long. J is TRBJ1-5 and V is TRBV2; possible D gene TRBD1, 5 bases. The receptor was isolated from a male donor in good health and CMV-seronegative. The sequenced sample was PBMCs. The CDR3 protein is CAGSEGGGRVDQPQHF. DNA of the CDR3: TGTGCCGGCAGTGAAGGAGGTGGCAGGGTAGATCAGCCCCAGCATTTT. The whole variable domain, filled in from reference TRBV2 and TRBJ1-5, reads EPEVTQTPSHQVTQMGQEVILRCVPISNHLYFYWYRQILGQKVEFLVSFYNNEISEKSEIFDDQFSVERPDGSNFTLKIRSTKLEDSAMYFCAGSEGGGRVDQPQHFGDGTRLSIL.